This T cell receptor beta chain was captured in a study of molecular identifiers for immune sequencing clone quantification. The authors built bulk TCR libraries by previously described methods with listed TCR primers. TCRdb re-called the PCR reads with MiXCR, one entry per CDR3 protein. There are roughly 100,000 distinct CDR3 sequences in the sample; 30% to 45% occur only once, and 9.5% to 10% lies in the top ten. In the sort, naive CD8 T cells were defined as CD8+CD4-CCR7+CD45RA+. Trimming took off 4 bases at V and 0 bases at J, with 11 bases between the two ends. Looked up from germline, CDR1 is SGDLS and CDR2 is YYNGEE. CDR3 length equals 14 residues.

The sequencing input was naive CD8+ T cells from blood, with Jurkat cell RNA spiked in. As for subset: FACS-sorted CD8+CD4-CCR7+CD45RA+ naive T cells. The chain recombines TRBV9 with TRBJ2-7; D not certain. The source of this sequence is a human donor in good health. Some libraries in this study had Jurkat cell RNA spiked in. CDR3 residues: CASSPASISYEQYF. The DNA for the CDR3 is TGTGCCAGCAGCCCAGCCTCAATCTCCTACGAGCAGTACTTC.